This T cell receptor (beta chain) emerged from a study of T cells in localized non-small cell lung cancer. CDR3 length equals 15 residues. The ends were cut back, 6 bases at V and 2 bases at J, with 15 bases in the middle. Germline lookup yields CDR1 MNHEY and CDR2 SVGAGI. Whole-study findings and limits: Because only a single region of the tumor was sequenced, heterogeneity remains possible. In the blood, greater T cell density corresponded to longer overall survival.

This clone appeared a few times. What it binds is unknown. The table came from immunoSEQ multiplex PCR; TCRdb's copy has only in-frame clones and leaves some out. Of 20,000 to 25,000 clones in the sample, about 89% were seen once. V usage is TRBV6-5 and J usage is TRBJ2-3; D may correspond to TRBD1 or TRBD2 (7 bases each). The sample consisted of peripheral blood, taken before any cancer treatment. The sequence was obtained from an older male donor with stage I lung adenocarcinoma. The CDR3 loop reads CASSPDRDYTDTQYF. The CDR3 DNA reads as TGTGCCAGCAGCCCCGACAGGGACTACACAGATACGCAGTATTTT.